This T cell receptor (beta chain) was obtained from a study of cytomegalovirus exposure and HLA in healthy donors. Findings of the study overall: Within a later analysis, the majority of CMV-associated TCR beta chains appeared HLA-restricted.

About this clone itself: As yet, its antigen is unknown.

13 Jbeta primers and 60 Vbeta primers were used for the PCR. Produced via immunoSEQ multiplex PCR; TCRdb's table is partial and in-frame only. The table shows over 150,000 clones, with roughly 80% occurring only once. Germline CDR1 is MNHEY and CDR2 is SVGAGI. Trimming cost V 7 bases and J 3 bases, with 7 bases left between them. This CDR3 region has 11 residues. The rearrangement uses TRBV6-5 and TRBJ2-7; no reliable D call. This clonotype originated in a male donor in good health and CMV-seropositive. The sequenced material came from PBMCs. Here the CDR3 DNA reads TGTGCCAGCACCTCGGGCTACGAGCAGTACTTC. Protein: CASTSGYEQYF.